The sequence of this T cell receptor beta chain was determined in a study of shared clonotypes between healthy human individuals. Study-level information: Donors had three CD4 naive, three CD4 memory, two CD8 naive and one CD8 memory plate apiece.

In germline, CDR1 is SNHLY, CDR2 FYNNEI. The CDR3 has 13 residues. V was shortened by 4 bases and J by 8 bases, with 12 bases between the two germline ends. Sequencing was performed with immunoSEQ multiplex PCR; in TCRdb, only in-frame clones are kept and a portion is missing. The table lists some 790,000 clones, 72% of them singletons. The J gene is TRBJ1-3, the V gene TRBV2; no definite D call. The origin of this receptor is a woman younger than 45 in good health. Source material: memory CD4+ T cells sorted from blood. Subset: CD45RA-negative fraction. CDR3 nucleotides: TGTGCCAGCAGTGTCAGTGCGGGCTACACCATATATTTT. Translated, it gives CASSVSAGYTIYF.